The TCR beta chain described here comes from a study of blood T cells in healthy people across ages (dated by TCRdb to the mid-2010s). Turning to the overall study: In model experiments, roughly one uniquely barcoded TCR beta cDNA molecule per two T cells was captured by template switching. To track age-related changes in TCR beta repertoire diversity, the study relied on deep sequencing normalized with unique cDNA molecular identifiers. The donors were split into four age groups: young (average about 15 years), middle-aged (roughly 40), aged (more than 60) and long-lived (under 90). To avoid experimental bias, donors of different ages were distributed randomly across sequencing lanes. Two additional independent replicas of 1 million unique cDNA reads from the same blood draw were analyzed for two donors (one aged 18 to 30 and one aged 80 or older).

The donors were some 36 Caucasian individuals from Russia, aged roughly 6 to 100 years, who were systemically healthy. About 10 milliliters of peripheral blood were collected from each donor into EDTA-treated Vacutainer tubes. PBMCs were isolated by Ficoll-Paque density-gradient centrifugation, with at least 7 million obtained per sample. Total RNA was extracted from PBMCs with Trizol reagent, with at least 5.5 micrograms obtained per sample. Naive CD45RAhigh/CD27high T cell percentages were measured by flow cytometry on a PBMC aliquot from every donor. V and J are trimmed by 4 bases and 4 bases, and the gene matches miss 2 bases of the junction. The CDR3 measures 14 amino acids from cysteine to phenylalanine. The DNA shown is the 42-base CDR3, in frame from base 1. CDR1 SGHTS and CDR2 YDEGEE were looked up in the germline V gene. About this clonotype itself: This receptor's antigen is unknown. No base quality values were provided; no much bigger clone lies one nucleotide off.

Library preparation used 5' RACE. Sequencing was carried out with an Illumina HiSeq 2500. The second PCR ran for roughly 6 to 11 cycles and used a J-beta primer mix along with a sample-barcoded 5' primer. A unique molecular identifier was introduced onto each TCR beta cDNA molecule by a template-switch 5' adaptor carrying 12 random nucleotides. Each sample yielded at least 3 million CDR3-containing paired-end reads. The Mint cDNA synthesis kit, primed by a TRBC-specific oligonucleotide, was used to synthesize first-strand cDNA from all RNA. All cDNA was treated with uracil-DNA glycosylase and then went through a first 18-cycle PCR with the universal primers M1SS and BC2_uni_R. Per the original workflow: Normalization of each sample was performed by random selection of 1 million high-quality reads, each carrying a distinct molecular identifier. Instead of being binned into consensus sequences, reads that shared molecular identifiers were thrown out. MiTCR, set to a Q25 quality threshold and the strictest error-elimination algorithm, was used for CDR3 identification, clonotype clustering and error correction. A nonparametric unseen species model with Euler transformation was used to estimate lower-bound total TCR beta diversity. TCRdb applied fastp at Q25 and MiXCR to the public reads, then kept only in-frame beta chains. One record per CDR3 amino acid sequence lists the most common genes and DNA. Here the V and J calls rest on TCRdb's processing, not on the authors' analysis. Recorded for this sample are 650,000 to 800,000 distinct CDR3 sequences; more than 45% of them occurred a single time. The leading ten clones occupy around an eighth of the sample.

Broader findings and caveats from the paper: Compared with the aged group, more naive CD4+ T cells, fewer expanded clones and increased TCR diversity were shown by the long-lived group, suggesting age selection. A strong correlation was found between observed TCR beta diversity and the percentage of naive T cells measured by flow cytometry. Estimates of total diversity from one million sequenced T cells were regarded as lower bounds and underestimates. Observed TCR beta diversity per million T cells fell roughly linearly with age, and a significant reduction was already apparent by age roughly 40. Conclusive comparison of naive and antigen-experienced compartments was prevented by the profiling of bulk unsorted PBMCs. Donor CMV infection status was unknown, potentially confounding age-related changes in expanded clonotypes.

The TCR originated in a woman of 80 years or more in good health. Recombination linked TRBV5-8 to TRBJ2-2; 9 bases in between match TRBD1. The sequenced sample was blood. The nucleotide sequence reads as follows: TGTGCCAGCAGCGTGGACAGGGGCACCGGGGAGCTGTTTTTT. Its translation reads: CASSVDRGTGELFF.